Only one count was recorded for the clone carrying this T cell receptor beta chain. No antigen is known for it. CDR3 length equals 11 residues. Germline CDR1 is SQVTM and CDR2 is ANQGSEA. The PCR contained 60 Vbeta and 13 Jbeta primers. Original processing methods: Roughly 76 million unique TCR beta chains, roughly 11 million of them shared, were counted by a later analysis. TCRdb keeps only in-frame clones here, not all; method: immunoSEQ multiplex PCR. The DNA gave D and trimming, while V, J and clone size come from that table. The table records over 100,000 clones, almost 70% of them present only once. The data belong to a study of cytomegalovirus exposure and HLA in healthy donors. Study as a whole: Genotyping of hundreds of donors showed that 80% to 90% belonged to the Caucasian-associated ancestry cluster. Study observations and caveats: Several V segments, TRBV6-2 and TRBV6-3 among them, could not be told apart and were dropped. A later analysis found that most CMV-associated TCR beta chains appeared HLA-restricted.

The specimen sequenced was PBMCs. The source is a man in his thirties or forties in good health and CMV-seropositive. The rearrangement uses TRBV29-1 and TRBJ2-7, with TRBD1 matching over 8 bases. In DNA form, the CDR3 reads TGCAGCGTTGAGGCACAGGGGGAGGCCCACGTC. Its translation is CSVEAQGEAHV.